This paragraph reports one T cell receptor beta chain. Its antigen remains unknown. These data originate in a study of T cell responses to AZD1222 COVID-19 vaccine. Notes on the study in general: Clonal diversity may have been underestimated in mostly white British donors. Samples come after the peak T cell response, not at day 14. Nearly half of the spike-specific TCRs reportedly recognize variant regions that carry no mutations. After two AZD1222 doses, spike-specific TCR breadth and depth rose versus day 0.

The protocol was immunoSEQ multiplex PCR, while the TCRdb copy is restricted to in-frame clones and leaves out a portion. The table lists 100,000 to 120,000 clones, roughly 90% of them singletons. Trimming removed 4 bases at V and 2 bases at J, with 12 bases between. Germline CDR1 reads MNHEY; CDR2 reads SVGAGI. The CDR3 loop spans 14 amino acids. This TCR was sampled from an adult in good health. The input for sequencing was peripheral blood, taken on day 0 of AZD1222 vaccination. The rearrangement links TRBV6-5 to TRBJ2-7; D could derive from TRBD1 or TRBD2 (5 bases each). In DNA form, the CDR3 reads TGTGCCAGCAGTTCGAGGGGTGGGACCTACGAGCAGTACTTC. This gives the protein CASSSRGGTYEQYF.